Listed below are T cell receptor beta chains from one sample, sequenced in a study of T cells after posttransplantation cyclophosphamide. TCRdb keeps only in-frame clones here, not all; method: immunoSEQ multiplex PCR. The repertoire includes roughly 11,000 clones, about 80% of them detected once, and over 3.5% sits in the top ten. This specimen was PBMCs, taken 367 days after allogeneic stem cell transplant with calcineurin inhibitor and methotrexate. The receptors come from a young adult male patient who received an allogeneic stem cell transplant from an unrelated donor, was CMV-positive, and had acute GVHD only. Some T cells may trace back to the graft donor. Each CDR3 is given with its conserved first and last residue.

V	J	CDR3
TRBV7-6	TRBJ2-1	CASSLDGGAEQFF
TRBV7-3	TRBJ1-1	CASSPGTGLTEAFF
TRBV30	TRBJ1-2	CAWSPLLGGYTF
TRBV7-2	TRBJ1-2	CASSPAGAWGYTF
TRBV5-1	TRBJ1-1	CASSTTAGVAEAFF
TRBV5-1	TRBJ2-5	CASSYDRGRETQYF
TRBV18	TRBJ1-1	CASSPVVTGNTEAFF
TRBV6-1	TRBJ2-1	CASSPTGVPYNEQFF
TRBV5-1	TRBJ2-7	CASSLDGLSSYEQYF
TRBV6-1	TRBJ2-1	CASSEGVGTSVYNEQFF
TRBV2	TRBJ2-7	CASPVRAGGYEQYF
TRBV18	TRBJ2-2	CASSPRQQANTGELFF
TRBV4-3	TRBJ1-5	CASSQDRYSNQPQHF
TRBV10-1	TRBJ2-7	CASSGTGTGAFIYSYEQYF
TRBV5-5	TRBJ1-3	CASSLLGSISGNTIYF
TRBV5-6	TRBJ2-7	CASSLGGRDYEQYF
TRBV19	TRBJ1-1	CASILQGLNTEAFF
TRBV5-6	TRBJ2-7	CASRGANSYEQYF
TRBV4-1	TRBJ2-1	CASSGTRTSGIEQFF
TRBV5-1	TRBJ1-2	CASSPPGGVSSYGYTF
TRBV18	TRBJ1-1	CASSPGQGATEAFF
TRBV27	TRBJ2-2	CASSVTGSGTGELFF
TRBV29-1	TRBJ2-1	CSVETFNEQFF
TRBV5-4	TRBJ2-6	CASSQDTSGANVLTF
TRBV27	TRBJ1-2	CASSLSGQGYGYTF
TRBV27	TRBJ1-5	CASSPGLSFNQPQHF
TRBV30	TRBJ2-3	CAWSRAGDTTDTQYF
TRBV13	TRBJ1-3	CASSLGVSRTGNTIYF
TRBV11-2	TRBJ2-7	CASSLQGGGYEQYF
TRBV19	TRBJ1-2	CASSLRGTDNYGYTF
TRBV5-6	TRBJ2-7	CASSLLVGDFQGEQYF
TRBV27	TRBJ2-7	CASRRDRVDTYEQYF
TRBV28	TRBJ2-7	CASSTKYAGTSGTYEQYF
TRBV10-1	TRBJ1-4	CASINNNGENEKLFF
TRBV6-1	TRBJ1-5	CASSEWQGNNQPQHF
TRBV4-3	TRBJ2-7	CASSQAQGYEQYF
TRBV19	TRBJ2-3	CASSRLAGAGDTQYF
TRBV27	TRBJ2-2	CASSPRPRGHEGSNTGELFF
TRBV11-2	TRBJ2-3	CASSRELTDTQYF
TRBV9	TRBJ1-2	CASSVDPGDNYGYTF
TRBV18	TRBJ2-6	CASSPPADYNVLTF
TRBV7-6	TRBJ1-4	CASSLQGAGTNEKLFF
TRBV5-1	TRBJ2-5	CASSSAGQKEETQYF
TRBV2	TRBJ1-2	CASSFDRGIGLYGYTF
TRBV5-1	TRBJ2-3	CASSFGLGTNRTDTQYF